Listed below are T cell receptor beta chains from one sample, sequenced in a study of cytomegalovirus exposure and HLA in healthy donors. The assay was immunoSEQ multiplex PCR, and TCRdb's table has in-frame clones only and misses some. The data contain more than 100,000 clones, more than 60% of them singletons. The sample taken for sequencing was PBMCs. These receptors all come from a woman between 40 and 50 years old in good health and CMV-seropositive. The CDR3 runs from the conserved cysteine through the conserved F or W. The D gene is left open where the match is weak. Size is stated for part of the rows, as once, few or many counts, or as a class when the clone is expanded.

length	size	J	V	D	CDR3	DNA
11	once	TRBJ2-4	TRBV20-1	TRBD2	CSARGGSLQYF	TGCAGTGCCCGGGGGGGGAGTCTTCAGTACTTC
16	-	TRBJ2-7	TRBV10-3	TRBD1	CAISESSRTGHYEQYF	TGTGCCATCAGTGAGTCAAGTCGGACAGGCCACTACGAGCAGTACTTC
16	-	TRBJ2-2	TRBV5-1	TRBD2	CASSRGGSGDNRELFF	TGCGCCAGCAGCCGCGGTGGTAGCGGGGATAATAGGGAGCTGTTTTTT
16	-	TRBJ1-6	TRBV4-3	TRBD1	CASSQDPRGDNSPLHF	TGCGCCAGCAGCCAAGACCCCAGGGGGGATAATTCACCCCTCCACTTT
15	-	TRBJ1-6	TRBV13	-	CASSLRGGLDSPLHF	TGTGCCAGCAGCTTACGGGGGGGGCTAGATTCACCCCTCCACTTT
13	few	TRBJ2-5	TRBV19	TRBD1	CASSRGQWETQYF	TGTGCCAGTAGTAGGGGACAGTGGGAGACCCAGTACTTC
13	-	TRBJ2-7	TRBV4-1	-	CASSQDRGYEQYF	TGCGCCAGCAGCCAAGACAGGGGATACGAGCAGTACTTC
15	once	TRBJ2-3	TRBV5-5	-	CASSAGLARTDTQYF	TGTGCCAGCAGCGCAGGCCTAGCTCGCACAGATACGCAGTATTTT
17	few	TRBJ2-7	TRBV27	TRBD2	CASSHKPGLAVSYEQYF	TGTGCCAGCAGTCATAAACCGGGACTAGCGGTCTCCTACGAGCAGTACTTC
15	-	TRBJ1-6	TRBV6-1	-	CASSDWGRSSSPLHF	TGTGCCAGCAGTGATTGGGGGCGTAGTAGTTCACCCCTCCACTTT
11	-	TRBJ1-2	TRBV6-6	-	CASGAGDGYTF	TGTGCCAGCGGGGCGGGGGATGGCTACACCTTC
13	-	TRBJ1-1	TRBV25-1	TRBD1	CASSRTGGTEAFF	TGTGCCAGCAGTCGAACAGGGGGCACTGAAGCTTTCTTT
15	-	TRBJ1-4	TRBV4-3	-	CASSPQTGLNEKLFF	TGCGCCAGCAGCCCCCAGACGGGACTTAATGAAAAACTGTTTTTT
11	-	TRBJ1-1	TRBV20-1	-	CSARSNTEAFF	TGCAGTGCCCGGTCGAACACTGAAGCTTTCTTT
15	-	TRBJ1-4	TRBV15	-	CATSRLRGTNEKLFF	TGTGCCACCAGCAGACTCAGGGGAACTAATGAAAAACTGTTTTTT
14	once	TRBJ1-1	TRBV7-9	TRBD1	CASSLNQGGTEAFF	TGTGCCAGCAGCTTAAACCAGGGGGGCACTGAAGCTTTCTTT
16	-	TRBJ2-2	TRBV30	TRBD2	CAWSVSASGNTGELFF	TGTGCCTGGAGTGTATCCGCTAGCGGGAACACCGGGGAGCTGTTTTTT